The 8 T cell receptor beta chains below come from one sample, sequenced in a study of tumor-infiltrating lymphocytes in localized non-small cell lung cancer. Using immunoSEQ multiplex PCR, the repertoire was profiled, and TCRdb retains in-frame clones only, with some absent. The sample lists about 12,000 clones; 70% to 90% were seen once. Sequencing was performed on uninvolved lung tissue not adjacent to the tumor. Source of these receptors: a human donor with non-small cell lung cancer.

The V gene is TRBV5-1, the J gene TRBJ2-3; 14 nucleotides agree with TRBD2. Germline values: CDR1 SGHRS, CDR2 YFSETQ. The length of the CDR3 is 18 residues. The V gene end was trimmed by 0 bases and the J gene end by 1 base; junction bases not matched to a gene: 4. The CDR3 protein is CASSLVPGLAGGTDTQYF. The CDR3 bases are TGCGCCAGCAGCTTGGTCCCGGGACTAGCGGGAGGCACAGATACGCAGTATTTT.

The chain recombines TRBV14 with TRBJ2-5, with D perhaps matching TRBD1 (6 bases). Germline CDR1 reads SGHDN; CDR2 reads FVKESK. The CDR3 runs 14 residues. V lost 5 bases and J 1 base, leaving 11 bases between the germline ends. The CDR3, as DNA: TGTGCCAGCAGCTTGGGACAACTCCAAGAGACCCAGTACTTC. As protein: CASSLGQLQETQYF.

DNA for the CDR3: TGTGCCAGCAGTTCCACGGACAAGGCGGATGGCTACACCTTC. Translation: CASSSTDKADGYTF. V is TRBV6-5 and J is TRBJ1-2; perhaps TRBD1 as D (5 bases). Germline V gives CDR1 MNHEY, CDR2 SVGAGI. V was clipped by 4 bases and J by 6 bases, with 15 bases between them. This CDR3 has 14 residues.

V is TRBV29-1 and J is TRBJ2-7, with D perhaps TRBD2 (6 bases). With 0 bases removed from V and 0 bases from J, the gap between germline ends came to 9 bases. Germline V lookup: CDR1 SQVTM, CDR2 ANQGSEA. This CDR3 spans 14 amino acids. The CDR3 nucleotides read TGCAGCGTTGAAGAAGGGGACTCCTCCTACGAGCAGTACTTC. It encodes CSVEEGDSSYEQYF.

This rearrangement joins TRBV4-2 to TRBJ2-7, with D perhaps matching TRBD2 (5 bases). V was pared by 1 base and J by 0 bases, with 10 bases between. Per the germline V gene, CDR1 is LGHNA and CDR2 is YNFKEQ. This CDR3 region has 15 residues. In nucleotides, the CDR3 is TGTGCCAGCAGCCAAGCGAGGGAGATCTCCTACGAGCAGTACTTC. It specifies CASSQAREISYEQYF.

This clone was observed once. V usage is TRBV5-1 and J usage is TRBJ1-1, with D perhaps matching TRBD1 (5 bases). Germline V lookup: CDR1 SGHRS, CDR2 YFSETQ. V was cut by 0 bases and J by 3 bases, with 9 bases left in between. The CDR3 extends over 14 amino acids. The CDR3 region has the DNA TGCGCCAGCAGCTTGGCGGGGCTGGACACTGAAGCTTTCTTT. Amino acid sequence: CASSLAGLDTEAFF.

This clone was seen only a few times. V usage is TRBV2 and J usage is TRBJ1-2; no reliable D call. The V end was cut by 4 bases, the J end by 4 bases, with 10 bases between. The CDR3 has 13 amino acids. The germline CDR1 and CDR2 sequences are SNHLY and FYNNEI. CDR3 sequence reads: CASSVSSVYGYTF. CDR3 bases: TGTGCCAGCAGTGTATCCTCTGTCTATGGCTACACCTTC.

Only one count was recorded for this clone. V is TRBV2 and J is TRBJ2-5; D uncertain. CDR1 is SNHLY and CDR2 is FYNNEI in the germline V gene. The V end was cut by 2 bases, the J end by 1 base, with 11 bases between. This CDR3 is built from 15 residues. The CDR3, as DNA: TGTGCCAGCAGTGAAAGTTTTGTTGGCCAAGAGACCCAGTACTTC. This codes for CASSESFVGQETQYF.